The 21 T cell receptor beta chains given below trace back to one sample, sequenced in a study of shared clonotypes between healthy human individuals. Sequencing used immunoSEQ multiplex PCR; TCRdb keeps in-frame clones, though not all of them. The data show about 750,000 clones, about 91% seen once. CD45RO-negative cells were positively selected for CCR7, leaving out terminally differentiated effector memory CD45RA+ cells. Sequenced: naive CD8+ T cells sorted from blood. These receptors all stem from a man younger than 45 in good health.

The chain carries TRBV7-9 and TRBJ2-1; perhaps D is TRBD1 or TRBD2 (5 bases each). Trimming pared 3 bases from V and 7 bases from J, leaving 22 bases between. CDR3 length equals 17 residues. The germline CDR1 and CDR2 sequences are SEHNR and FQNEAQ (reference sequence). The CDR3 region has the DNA TGTGCCAGCAGCTTCCCCTCGGTGGGGGACCTACTAAATGAGCAGTTCTTC. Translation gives CASSFPSVGDLLNEQFF.

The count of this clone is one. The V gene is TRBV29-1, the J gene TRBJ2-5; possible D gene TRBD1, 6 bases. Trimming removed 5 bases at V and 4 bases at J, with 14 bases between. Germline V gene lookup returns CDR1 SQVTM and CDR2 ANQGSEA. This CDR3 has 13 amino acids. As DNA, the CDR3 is TGCAGCGTTCTGACAGGTTTATCAGAGACCCAGTACTTC. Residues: CSVLTGLSETQYF. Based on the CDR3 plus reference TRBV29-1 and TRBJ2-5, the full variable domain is SAVISQKPSRDICQRGTSLTIQCQVDSQVTMMFWYRQQPGQSLTLIATANQGSEATYESGFVIDKFPISRPNLTFSTLTVSNMSPEDSSIYLCSVLTGLSETQYFGPGTRLLVL.

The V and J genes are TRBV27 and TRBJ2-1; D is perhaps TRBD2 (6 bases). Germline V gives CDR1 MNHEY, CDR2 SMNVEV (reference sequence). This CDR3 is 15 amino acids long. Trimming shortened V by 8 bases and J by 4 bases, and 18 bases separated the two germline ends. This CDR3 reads CASLASAGTYNEQFF. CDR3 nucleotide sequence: TGTGCCAGCCTCGCTAGCGCGGGTACTTACAATGAGCAGTTCTTC.

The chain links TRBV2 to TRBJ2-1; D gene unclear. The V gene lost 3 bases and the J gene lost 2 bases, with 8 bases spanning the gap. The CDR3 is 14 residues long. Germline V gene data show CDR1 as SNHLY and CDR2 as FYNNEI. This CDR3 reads CASSEWQAYNEQFF. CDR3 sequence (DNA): TGTGCCAGCAGTGAGTGGCAGGCCTACAATGAGCAGTTCTTC.

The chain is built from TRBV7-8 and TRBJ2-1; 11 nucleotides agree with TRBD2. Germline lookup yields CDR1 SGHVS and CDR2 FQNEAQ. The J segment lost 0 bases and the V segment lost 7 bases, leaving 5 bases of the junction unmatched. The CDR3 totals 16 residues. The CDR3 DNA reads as TGTGCCAGCACTGGGACTAGCGGAGTCTCCTACAATGAGCAGTTCTTC. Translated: CASTGTSGVSYNEQFF.

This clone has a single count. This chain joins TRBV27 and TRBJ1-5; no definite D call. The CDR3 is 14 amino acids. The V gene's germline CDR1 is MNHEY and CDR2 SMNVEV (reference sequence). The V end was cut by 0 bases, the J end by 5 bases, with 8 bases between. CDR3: CASSLSGSHQPQHF. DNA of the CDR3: TGTGCCAGCAGTTTATCAGGGAGTCATCAGCCCCAGCATTTT.

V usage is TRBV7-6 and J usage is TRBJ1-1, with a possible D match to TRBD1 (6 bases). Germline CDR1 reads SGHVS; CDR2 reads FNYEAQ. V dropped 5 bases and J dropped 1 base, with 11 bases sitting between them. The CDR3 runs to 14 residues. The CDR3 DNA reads TGTGCCAGCAGCCCAAGCAGGGGGAACACTGAAGCTTTCTTT. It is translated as CASSPSRGNTEAFF. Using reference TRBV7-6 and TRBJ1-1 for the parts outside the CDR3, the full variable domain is GAGVSQSPRYKVTKRGQDVALRCDPISGHVSLYWYRQALGQGPEFLTYFNYEAQQDKSGLPNDRFSAERPEGSISTLTIQRTEQRDSAMYRCASSPSRGNTEAFFGQGTRLTVV.

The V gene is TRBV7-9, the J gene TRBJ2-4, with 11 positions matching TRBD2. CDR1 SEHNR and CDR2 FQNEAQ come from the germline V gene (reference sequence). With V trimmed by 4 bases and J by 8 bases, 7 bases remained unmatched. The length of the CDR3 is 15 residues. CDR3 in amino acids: CASSWLAGGLDIQYF. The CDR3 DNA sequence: TGTGCCAGCAGCTGGTTAGCGGGAGGGCTGGACATTCAGTACTTC.

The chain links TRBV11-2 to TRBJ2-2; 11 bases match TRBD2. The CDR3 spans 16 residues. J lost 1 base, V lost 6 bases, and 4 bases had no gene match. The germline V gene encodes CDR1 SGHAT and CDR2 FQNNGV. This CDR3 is CASRVAGGENTGELFF. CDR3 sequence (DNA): TGTGCCAGCAGAGTAGCGGGAGGGGAGAACACCGGGGAGCTGTTTTTT.

CDR3 sequence (DNA): TGTGCCAGCAGCTCCCGCCCCCGTCAAGAGACCCAGTACTTC. As protein: CASSSRPRQETQYF. V and J are TRBV7-8 and TRBJ2-5; no firm D call. CDR1 and CDR2 from the germline V gene are SGHVS and FQNEAQ. CDR3 length: 14 residues. Between the trimmed V and J ends, which lost 4 bases and 2 bases, there was a span of 11 bases.

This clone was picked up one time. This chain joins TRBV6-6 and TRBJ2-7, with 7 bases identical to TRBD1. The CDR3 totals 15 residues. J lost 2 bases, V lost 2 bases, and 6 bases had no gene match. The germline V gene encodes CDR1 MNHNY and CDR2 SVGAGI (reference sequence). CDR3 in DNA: TGTGCCAGCAGTTACGAGACAGGGATAACCTACGAGCAGTACTTC. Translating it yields CASSYETGITYEQYF.

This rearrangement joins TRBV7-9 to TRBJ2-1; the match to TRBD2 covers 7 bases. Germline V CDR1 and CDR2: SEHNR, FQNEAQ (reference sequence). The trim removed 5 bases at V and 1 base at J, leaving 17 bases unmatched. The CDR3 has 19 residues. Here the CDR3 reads CASSATRGGGYRSYNEQFF. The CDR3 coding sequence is TGTGCCAGCAGCGCTACCCGTGGGGGGGGTTATCGTTCCTACAATGAGCAGTTCTTC.

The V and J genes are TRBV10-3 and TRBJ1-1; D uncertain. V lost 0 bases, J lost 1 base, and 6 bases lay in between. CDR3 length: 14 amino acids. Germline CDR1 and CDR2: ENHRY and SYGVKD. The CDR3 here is CAISESKRNTEAFF. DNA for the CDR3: TGTGCCATCAGTGAGTCGAAGAGGAACACTGAAGCTTTCTTT.

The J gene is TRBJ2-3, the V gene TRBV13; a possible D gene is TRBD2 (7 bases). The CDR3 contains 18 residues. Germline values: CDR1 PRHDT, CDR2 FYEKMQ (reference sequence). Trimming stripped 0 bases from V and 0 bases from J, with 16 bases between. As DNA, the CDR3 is TGTGCCAGCAGCTTAGGGGTAAGCGGGACATCTAGCACAGATACGCAGTATTTT. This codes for CASSLGVSGTSSTDTQYF.

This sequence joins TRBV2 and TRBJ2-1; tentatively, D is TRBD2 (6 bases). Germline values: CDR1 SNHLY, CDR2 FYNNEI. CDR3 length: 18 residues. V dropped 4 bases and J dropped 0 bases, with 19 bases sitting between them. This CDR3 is CASSGPSQGLFSYNEQFF. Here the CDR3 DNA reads TGTGCCAGCAGTGGCCCCAGCCAGGGACTCTTCTCCTACAATGAGCAGTTCTTC.

The CDR3, as DNA: TGTGCCAGCAGCCTCGGGCTGTATAGCAATCAGCCCCAGCATTTT. This encodes CASSLGLYSNQPQHF. The chain links TRBV7-2 to TRBJ1-5; no reliable D call. Trimming removed 5 bases from V and 0 bases from J, with 11 bases in between. Germline assignment: CDR1 SGHTA and CDR2 FQGNSA. The CDR3 is 15 residues long. The full variable domain, completed using reference TRBV7-2 and TRBJ1-5, is GAGVSQSPSNKVTEKGKDVELRCDPISGHTALYWYRQSLGQGLEFLIYFQGNSAPDKSGLPSDRFSAERTGGSVSTLTIQRTQQEDSAVYLCASSLGLYSNQPQHFGDGTRLSIL.

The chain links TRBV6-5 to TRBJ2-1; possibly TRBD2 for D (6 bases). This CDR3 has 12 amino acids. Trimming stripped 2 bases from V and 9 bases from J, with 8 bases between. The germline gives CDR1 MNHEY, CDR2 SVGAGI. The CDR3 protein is CASSYKEGEQFF. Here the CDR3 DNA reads TGTGCCAGCAGTTACAAGGAGGGTGAGCAGTTCTTC.

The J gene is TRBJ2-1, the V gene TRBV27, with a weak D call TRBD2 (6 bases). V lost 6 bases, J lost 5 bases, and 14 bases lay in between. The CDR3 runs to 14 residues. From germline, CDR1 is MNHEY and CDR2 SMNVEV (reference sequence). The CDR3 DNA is TGTGCCAGCAGGTCCGGGGGAGGTCACAATGAGCAGTTCTTC. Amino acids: CASRSGGGHNEQFF.

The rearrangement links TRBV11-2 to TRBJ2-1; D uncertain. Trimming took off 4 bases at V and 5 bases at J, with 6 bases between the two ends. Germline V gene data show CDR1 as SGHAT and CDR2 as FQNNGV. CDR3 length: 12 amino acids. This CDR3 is CASSSQNNEQFF. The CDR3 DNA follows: TGTGCCAGCAGCTCGCAGAACAATGAGCAGTTCTTC.

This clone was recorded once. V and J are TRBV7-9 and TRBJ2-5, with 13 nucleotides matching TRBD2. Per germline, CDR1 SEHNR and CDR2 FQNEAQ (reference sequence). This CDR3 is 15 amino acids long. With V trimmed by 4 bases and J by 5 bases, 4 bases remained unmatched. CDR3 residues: CASSSPGLAGETQYF. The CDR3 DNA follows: TGTGCCAGCAGCTCGCCGGGACTAGCGGGGGAGACCCAGTACTTC.

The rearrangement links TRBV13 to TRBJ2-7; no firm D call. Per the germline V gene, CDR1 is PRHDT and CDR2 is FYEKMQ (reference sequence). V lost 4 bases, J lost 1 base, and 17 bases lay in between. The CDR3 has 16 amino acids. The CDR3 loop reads CASSSQLIGDSYEQYF. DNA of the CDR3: TGTGCCAGCAGCTCCCAATTGATTGGGGATTCCTACGAGCAGTACTTC.